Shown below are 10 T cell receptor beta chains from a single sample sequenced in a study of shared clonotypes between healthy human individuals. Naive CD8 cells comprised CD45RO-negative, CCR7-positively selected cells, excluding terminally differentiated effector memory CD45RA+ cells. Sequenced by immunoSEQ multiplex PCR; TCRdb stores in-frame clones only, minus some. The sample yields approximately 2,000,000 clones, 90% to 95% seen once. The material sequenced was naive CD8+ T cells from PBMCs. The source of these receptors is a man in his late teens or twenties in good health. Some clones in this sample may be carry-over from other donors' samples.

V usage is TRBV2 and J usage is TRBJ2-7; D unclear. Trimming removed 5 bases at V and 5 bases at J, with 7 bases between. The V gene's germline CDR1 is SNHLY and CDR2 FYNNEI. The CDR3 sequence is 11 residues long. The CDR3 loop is CASSSPNEQYF. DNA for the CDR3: TGTGCCAGCAGTAGTCCTAACGAGCAGTACTTC. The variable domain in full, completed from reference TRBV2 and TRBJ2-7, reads EPEVTQTPSHQVTQMGQEVILRCVPISNHLYFYWYRQILGQKVEFLVSFYNNEISEKSEIFDDQFSVERPDGSNFTLKIRSTKLEDSAMYFCASSSPNEQYFGPGTRLTVT.

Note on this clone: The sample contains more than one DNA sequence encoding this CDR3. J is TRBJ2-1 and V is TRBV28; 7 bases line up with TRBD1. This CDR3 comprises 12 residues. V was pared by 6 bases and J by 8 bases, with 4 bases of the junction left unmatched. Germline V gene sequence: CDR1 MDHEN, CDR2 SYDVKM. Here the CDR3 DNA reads TGTGCCAGCAGCCCCAGGGGGTATGAGCAGTTCTTC. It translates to CASSPRGYEQFF.

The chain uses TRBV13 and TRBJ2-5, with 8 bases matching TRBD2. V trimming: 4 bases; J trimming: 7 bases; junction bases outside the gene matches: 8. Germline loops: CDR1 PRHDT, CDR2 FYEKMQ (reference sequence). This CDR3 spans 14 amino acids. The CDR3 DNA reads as TGTGCCAGCAGCTCACTAGCGGCCCGGGCGACCCAGTACTTC. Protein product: CASSSLAARATQYF.

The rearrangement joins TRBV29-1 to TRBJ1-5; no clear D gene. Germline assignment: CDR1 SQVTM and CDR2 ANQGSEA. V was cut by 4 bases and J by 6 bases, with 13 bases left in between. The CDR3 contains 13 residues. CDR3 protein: CSVVIGSGQPQHF. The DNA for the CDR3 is TGCAGCGTTGTAATAGGTTCGGGTCAGCCCCAGCATTTT. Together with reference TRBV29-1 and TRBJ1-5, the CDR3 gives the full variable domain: SAVISQKPSRDICQRGTSLTIQCQVDSQVTMMFWYRQQPGQSLTLIATANQGSEATYESGFVIDKFPISRPNLTFSTLTVSNMSPEDSSIYLCSVVIGSGQPQHFGDGTRLSIL.

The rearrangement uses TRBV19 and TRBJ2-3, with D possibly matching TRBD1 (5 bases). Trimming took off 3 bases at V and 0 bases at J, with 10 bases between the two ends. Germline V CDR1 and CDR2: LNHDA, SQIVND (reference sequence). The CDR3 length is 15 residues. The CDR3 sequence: CASSIRQGSTDTQYF. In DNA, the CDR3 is TGTGCCAGTAGTATCCGGCAGGGTAGCACAGATACGCAGTATTTT.

The chain's CDR3 is CSAEGKGQDLYNEQFF. CDR3 bases: TGCAGCGCCGAGGGTAAGGGACAGGACCTCTACAATGAGCAGTTCTTC. The chain combines TRBV29-1 with TRBJ2-1, with TRBD1 identical over 8 bases. The CDR3 spans 16 residues. Germline V CDR1 and CDR2: SQVTM, ANQGSEA. V was pared by 7 bases and J by 3 bases, with 14 bases of the junction left unmatched.

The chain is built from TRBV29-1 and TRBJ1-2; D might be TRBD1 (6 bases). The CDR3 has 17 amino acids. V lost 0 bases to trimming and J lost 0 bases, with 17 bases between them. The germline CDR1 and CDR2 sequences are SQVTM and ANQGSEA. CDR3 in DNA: TGCAGCGTTGAAGAACCAGGGGATGGCGGACCTAACTATGGCTACACCTTC. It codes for CSVEEPGDGGPNYGYTF.

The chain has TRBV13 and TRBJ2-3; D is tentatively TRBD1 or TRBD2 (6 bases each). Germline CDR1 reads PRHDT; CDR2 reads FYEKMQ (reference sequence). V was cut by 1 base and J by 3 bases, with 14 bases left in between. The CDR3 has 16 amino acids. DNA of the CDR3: TGTGCCAGCAGCTTAGAAGGCCGGGGGCGAACAGATACGCAGTATTTT. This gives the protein CASSLEGRGRTDTQYF.

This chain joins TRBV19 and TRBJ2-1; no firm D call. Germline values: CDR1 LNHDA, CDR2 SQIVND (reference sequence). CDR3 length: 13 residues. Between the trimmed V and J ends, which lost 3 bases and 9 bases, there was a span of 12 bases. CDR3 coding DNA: TGTGCCAGTAGTATGAGGCACACGGGTGAGCAGTTCTTC. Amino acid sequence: CASSMRHTGEQFF.

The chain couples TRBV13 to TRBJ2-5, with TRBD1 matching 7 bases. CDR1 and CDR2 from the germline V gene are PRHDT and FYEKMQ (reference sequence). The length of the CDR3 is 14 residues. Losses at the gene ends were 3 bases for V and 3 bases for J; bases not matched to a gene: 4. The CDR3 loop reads CASSLTGFEETQYF. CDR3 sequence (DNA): TGTGCCAGCAGCTTGACAGGGTTCGAAGAGACCCAGTACTTC. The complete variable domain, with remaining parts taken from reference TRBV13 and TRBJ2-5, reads AAGVIQSPRHLIKEKRETATLKCYPIPRHDTVYWYQQGPGQDPQFLISFYEKMQSDKGSIPDRFSAQQFSDYHSELNMSSLELGDSALYFCASSLTGFEETQYFGPGTRLLVL.